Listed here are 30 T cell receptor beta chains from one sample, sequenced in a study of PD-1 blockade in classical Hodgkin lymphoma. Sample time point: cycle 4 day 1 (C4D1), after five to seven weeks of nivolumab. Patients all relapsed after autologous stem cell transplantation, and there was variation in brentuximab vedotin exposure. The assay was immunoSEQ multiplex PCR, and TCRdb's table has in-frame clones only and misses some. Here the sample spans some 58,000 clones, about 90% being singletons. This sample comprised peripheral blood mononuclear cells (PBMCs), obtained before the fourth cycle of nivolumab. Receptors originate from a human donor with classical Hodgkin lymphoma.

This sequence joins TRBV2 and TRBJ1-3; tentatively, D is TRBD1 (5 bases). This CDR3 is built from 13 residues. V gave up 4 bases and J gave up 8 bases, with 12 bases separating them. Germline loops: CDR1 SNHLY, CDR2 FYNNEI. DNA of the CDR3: TGTGCCAGCAGTGTACATGGAGGGGACACCATATATTTT. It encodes CASSVHGGDTIYF.

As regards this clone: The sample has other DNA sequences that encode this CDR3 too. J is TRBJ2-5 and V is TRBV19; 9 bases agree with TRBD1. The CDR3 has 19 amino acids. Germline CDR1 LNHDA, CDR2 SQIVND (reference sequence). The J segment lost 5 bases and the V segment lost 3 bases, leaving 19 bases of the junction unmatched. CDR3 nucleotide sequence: TGTGCCAGTAGTATCCGAGGGGTCACGGACAGGGGAGATCGGGAGACCCAGTACTTC. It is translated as CASSIRGVTDRGDRETQYF.

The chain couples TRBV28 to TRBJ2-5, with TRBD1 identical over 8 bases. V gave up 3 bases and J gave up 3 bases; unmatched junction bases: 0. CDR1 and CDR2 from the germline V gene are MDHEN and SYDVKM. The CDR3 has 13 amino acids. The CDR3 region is CASSLTGEETQYF. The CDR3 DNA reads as TGTGCCAGCAGTTTGACAGGGGAAGAGACCCAGTACTTC.

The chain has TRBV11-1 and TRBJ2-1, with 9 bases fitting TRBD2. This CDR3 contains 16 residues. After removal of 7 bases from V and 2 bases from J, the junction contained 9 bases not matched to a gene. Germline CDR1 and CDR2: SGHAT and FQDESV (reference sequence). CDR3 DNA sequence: TGTGCCAGCACCCGGAAAGGCGGGGGGGCCTACAATGAGCAGTTCTTC. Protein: CASTRKGGGAYNEQFF. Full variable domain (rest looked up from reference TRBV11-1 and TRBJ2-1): EAEVAQSPRYKITEKSQAVAFWCDPISGHATLYWYRQILGQGPELLVQFQDESVVDDSQLPKDRFSAERLKGVDSTLKIQPAELGDSAMYLCASTRKGGGAYNEQFFGPGTRLTVL.

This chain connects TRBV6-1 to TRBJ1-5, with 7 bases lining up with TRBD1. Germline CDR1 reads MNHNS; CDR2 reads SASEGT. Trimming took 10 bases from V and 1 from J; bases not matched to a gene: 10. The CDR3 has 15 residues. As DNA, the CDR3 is TGTGCCACTACACAGGGGCGCTTAAGCAATCAGCCCCAGCATTTT. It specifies CATTQGRLSNQPQHF.

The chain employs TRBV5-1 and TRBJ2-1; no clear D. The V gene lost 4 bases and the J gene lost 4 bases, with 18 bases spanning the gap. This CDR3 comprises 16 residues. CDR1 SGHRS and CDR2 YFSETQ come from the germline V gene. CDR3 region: CASSGKLGPGYNEQFF. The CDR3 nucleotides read TGCGCCAGCAGCGGTAAACTTGGTCCCGGATACAATGAGCAGTTCTTC. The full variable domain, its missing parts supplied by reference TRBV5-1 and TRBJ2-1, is KAGVTQTPRYLIKTRGQQVTLSCSPISGHRSVSWYQQTPGQGLQFLFEYFSETQRNKGNFPGRFSGRQFSNSRSEMNVSTLELGDSALYLCASSGKLGPGYNEQFFGPGTRLTVL.

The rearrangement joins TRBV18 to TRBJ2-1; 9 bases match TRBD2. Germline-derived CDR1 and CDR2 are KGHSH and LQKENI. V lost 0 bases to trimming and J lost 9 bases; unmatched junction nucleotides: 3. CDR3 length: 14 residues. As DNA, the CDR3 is TGTGCCAGCTCACCACCGGGACTAGCTGTTGAGCAGTTCTTC. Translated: CASSPPGLAVEQFF.

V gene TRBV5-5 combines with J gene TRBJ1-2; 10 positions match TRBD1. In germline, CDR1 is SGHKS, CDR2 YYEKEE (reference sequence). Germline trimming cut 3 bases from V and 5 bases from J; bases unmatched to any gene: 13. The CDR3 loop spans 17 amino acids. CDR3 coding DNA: TGTGCCAGCAGCTCAACCGGGACAGGGGCCATGATTTATGGCTACACCTTC. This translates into CASSSTGTGAMIYGYTF.

CDR3 DNA: TGTGCCAGTAGCCCCTGGGGAGGGGGGACGAACACCGGGGAGCTGTTTTTT. This codes for CASSPWGGGTNTGELFF. This chain connects TRBV19 to TRBJ2-2; perhaps TRBD2 as D (7 bases). Germline CDR1 LNHDA, CDR2 SQIVND (reference sequence). The CDR3 is 17 residues long. V was pared by 6 bases and J by 0 bases, with 17 bases between.

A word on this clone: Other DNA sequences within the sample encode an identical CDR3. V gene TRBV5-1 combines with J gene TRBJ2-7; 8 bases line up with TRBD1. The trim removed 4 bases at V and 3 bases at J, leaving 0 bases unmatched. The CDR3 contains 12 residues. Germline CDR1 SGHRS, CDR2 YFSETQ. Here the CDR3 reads CASSGTGYEQYF. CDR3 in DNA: TGCGCCAGCAGCGGGACAGGCTACGAGCAGTACTTC.

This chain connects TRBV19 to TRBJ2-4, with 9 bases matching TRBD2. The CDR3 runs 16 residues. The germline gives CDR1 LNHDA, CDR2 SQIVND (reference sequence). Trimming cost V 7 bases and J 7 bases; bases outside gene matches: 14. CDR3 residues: CASKGVLAGVRNIQYF. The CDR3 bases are TGTGCCAGTAAAGGGGTGTTAGCGGGGGTGAGGAACATTCAGTACTTC.

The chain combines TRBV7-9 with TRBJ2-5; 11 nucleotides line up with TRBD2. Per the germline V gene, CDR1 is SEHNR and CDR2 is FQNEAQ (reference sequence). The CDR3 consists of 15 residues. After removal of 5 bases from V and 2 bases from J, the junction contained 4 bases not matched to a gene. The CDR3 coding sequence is TGTGCCAGCAGCAAGGGACTAGCGGAACAAGAGACCCAGTACTTC. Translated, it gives CASSKGLAEQETQYF.

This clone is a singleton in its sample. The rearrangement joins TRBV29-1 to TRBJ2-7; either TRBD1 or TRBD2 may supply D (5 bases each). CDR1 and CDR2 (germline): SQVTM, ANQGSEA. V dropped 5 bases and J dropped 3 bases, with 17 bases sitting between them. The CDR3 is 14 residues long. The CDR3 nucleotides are TGCAGCGTTCAAACAGACTCTGGGGGCTACGAGCAGTACTTC. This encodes CSVQTDSGGYEQYF.

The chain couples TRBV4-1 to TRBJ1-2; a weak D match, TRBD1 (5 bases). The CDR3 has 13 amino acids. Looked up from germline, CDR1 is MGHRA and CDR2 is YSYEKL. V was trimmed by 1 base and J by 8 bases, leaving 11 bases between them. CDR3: CASSQVGAGGYTF. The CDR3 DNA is TGCGCCAGCAGCCAAGTAGGGGCCGGCGGCTACACCTTC.

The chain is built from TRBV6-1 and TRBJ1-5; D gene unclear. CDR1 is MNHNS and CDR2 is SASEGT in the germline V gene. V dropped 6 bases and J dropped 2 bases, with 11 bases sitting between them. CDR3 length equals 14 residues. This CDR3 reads CASSGRAGNQPQHF. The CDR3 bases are TGTGCCAGCAGCGGAAGAGCCGGCAATCAGCCCCAGCATTTT.

CDR3 region: CASSSFGGGTDTQYF. CDR3 coding DNA: TGCGCCAGCAGCTCCTTTGGCGGGGGCACAGATACGCAGTATTTT. The rearrangement uses TRBV5-1 and TRBJ2-3; D is perhaps TRBD2 (6 bases). CDR3 length equals 15 residues. V was shortened by 3 bases and J by 1 base, with 12 bases between the two germline ends. The germline gives CDR1 SGHRS, CDR2 YFSETQ.

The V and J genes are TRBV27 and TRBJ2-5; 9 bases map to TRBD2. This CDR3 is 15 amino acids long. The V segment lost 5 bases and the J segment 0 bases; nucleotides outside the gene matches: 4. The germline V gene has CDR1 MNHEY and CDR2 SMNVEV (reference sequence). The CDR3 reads CASSRLAVYQETQYF. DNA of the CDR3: TGTGCCAGCAGTCGACTAGCGGTATACCAAGAGACCCAGTACTTC.

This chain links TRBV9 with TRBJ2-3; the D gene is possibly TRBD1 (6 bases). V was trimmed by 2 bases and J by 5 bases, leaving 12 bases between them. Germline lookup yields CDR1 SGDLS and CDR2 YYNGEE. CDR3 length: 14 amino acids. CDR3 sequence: CASSVEGEEDTQYF. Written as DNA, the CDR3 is TGTGCCAGCAGCGTTGAGGGGGAAGAAGATACGCAGTATTTT.

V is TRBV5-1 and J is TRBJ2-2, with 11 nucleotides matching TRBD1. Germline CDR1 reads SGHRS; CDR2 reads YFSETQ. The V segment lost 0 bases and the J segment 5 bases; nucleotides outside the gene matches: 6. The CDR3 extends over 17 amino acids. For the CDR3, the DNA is TGCGCCAGCAGCTTGGGGACAGGGGGCGCCGGAACCGGGGAGCTGTTTTTT. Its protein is CASSLGTGGAGTGELFF.

The CDR3 spells CATTGEPRYNSPLHF. The CDR3 DNA is TGTGCCACCACAGGGGAGCCCCGTTATAATTCACCCCTCCACTTT. The genes are TRBV19 and TRBJ1-6; TRBD1 agrees at 7 bases. Per germline, CDR1 LNHDA and CDR2 SQIVND (reference sequence). The CDR3 loop spans 15 amino acids. V was pared by 10 bases and J by 4 bases, with 10 bases of the junction left unmatched.

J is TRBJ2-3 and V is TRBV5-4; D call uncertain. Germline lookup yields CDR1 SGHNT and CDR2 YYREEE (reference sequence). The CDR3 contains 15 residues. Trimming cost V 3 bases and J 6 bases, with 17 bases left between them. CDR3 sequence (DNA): TGTGCCAGCAGCTCCCATGGTAGCCTGGGTGATACGCAGTATTTT. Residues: CASSSHGSLGDTQYF.

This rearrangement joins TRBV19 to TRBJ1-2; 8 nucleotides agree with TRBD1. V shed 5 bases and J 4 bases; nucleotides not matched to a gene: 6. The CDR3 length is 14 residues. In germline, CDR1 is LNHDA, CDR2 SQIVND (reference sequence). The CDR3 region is CASSLQGAGYGYTF. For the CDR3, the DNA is TGTGCCAGTAGTCTCCAGGGGGCGGGCTATGGCTACACCTTC.

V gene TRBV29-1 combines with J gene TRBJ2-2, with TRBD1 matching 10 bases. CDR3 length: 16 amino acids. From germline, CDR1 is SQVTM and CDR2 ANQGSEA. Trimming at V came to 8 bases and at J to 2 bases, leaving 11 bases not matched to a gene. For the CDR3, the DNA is TGCAGCTGCCGGGACAGGGGTTTTCGTAACACCGGGGAGCTGTTTTTT. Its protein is CSCRDRGFRNTGELFF.

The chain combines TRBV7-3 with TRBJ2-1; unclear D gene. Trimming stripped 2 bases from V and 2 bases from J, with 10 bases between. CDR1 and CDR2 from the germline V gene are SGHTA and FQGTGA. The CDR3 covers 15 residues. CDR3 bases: TGTGCCAGCAGCTTAGAGTTAGGGACCTACAATGAGCAGTTCTTC. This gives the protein CASSLELGTYNEQFF.

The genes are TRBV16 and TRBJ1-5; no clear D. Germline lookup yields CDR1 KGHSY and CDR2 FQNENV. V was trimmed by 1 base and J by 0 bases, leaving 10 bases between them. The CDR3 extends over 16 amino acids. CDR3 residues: CASSQLPDGSNQPQHF. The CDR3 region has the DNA TGTGCCAGCAGCCAATTACCGGACGGTAGCAATCAGCCCCAGCATTTT.

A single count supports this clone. In DNA, the CDR3 is TGTGCCTGGAGTCTCTTTGTGACAGGGGGCGGTGGCTACACCTTC. As protein: CAWSLFVTGGGGYTF. The genes are TRBV30 and TRBJ1-2, with 10 bases matching TRBD1. V lost 2 bases to trimming and J lost 7 bases; unmatched junction nucleotides: 10. The germline V gene has CDR1 GTSNPN and CDR2 SVGIG (reference sequence). CDR3 size: 15 residues.

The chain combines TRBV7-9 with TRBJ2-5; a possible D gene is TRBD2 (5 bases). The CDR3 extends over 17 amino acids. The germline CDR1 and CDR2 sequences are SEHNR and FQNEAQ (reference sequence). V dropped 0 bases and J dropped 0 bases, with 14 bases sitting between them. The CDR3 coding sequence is TGTGCCAGCAGCTTAGCGTTAACCGGGGATTACCAAGAGACCCAGTACTTC. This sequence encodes CASSLALTGDYQETQYF. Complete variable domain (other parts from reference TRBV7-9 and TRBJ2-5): DTGVSQNPRHKITKRGQNVTFRCDPISEHNRLYWYRQTLGQGPEFLTYFQNEAQLEKSRLLSDRFSAERPKGSFSTLEIQRTEQGDSAMYLCASSLALTGDYQETQYFGPGTRLLVL.

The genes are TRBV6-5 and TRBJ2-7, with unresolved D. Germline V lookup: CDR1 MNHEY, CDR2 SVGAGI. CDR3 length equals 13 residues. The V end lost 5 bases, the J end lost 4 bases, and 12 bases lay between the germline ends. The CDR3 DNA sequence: TGTGCCAGCAGTCCGTGGATTAATTACGAGCAGTACTTC. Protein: CASSPWINYEQYF.

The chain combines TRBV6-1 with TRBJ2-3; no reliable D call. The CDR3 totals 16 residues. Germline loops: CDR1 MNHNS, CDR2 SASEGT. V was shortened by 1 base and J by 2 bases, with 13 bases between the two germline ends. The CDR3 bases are TGTGCCAGCAGTGAAGGCTCCAGAAGATCCACAGATACGCAGTATTTT. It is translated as CASSEGSRRSTDTQYF.

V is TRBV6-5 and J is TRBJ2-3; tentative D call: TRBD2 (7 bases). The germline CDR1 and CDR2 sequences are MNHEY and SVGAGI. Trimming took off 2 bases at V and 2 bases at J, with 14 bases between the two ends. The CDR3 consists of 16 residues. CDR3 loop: CASSYGSRGATDTQYF. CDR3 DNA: TGTGCCAGCAGTTACGGTAGCCGGGGGGCCACAGATACGCAGTATTTT.